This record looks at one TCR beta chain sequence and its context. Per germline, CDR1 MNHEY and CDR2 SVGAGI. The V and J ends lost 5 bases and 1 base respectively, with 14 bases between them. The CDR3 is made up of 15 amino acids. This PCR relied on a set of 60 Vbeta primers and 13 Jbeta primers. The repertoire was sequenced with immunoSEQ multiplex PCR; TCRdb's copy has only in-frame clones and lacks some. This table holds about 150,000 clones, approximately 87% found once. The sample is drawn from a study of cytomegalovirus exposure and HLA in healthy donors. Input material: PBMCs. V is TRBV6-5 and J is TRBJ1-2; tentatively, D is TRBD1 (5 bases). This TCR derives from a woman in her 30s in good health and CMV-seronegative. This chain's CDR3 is CASSQRQQSNYGYTF. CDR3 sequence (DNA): TGTGCCAGCAGTCAACGACAGCAAAGTAACTATGGCTACACCTTC.